The 3 T cell receptor beta chains in this list originate from one sample, sequenced in a study of blood T cell repertoires in COVID-19. Assay used: immunoSEQ multiplex PCR; TCRdb lists only in-frame clones, some missing. The sample comprises approximately 130,000 clones, 80% to 90% of which are singletons, and 25% to 30% rests with the top ten. The specimen sequenced was peripheral blood. Receptors originate from a man aged 65 to 85 with active or convalescent COVID-19.

The chain joins TRBV19 to TRBJ2-7, with D perhaps TRBD1 (6 bases). The V end was cut by 6 bases, the J end by 1 base, with 13 bases between. Per the germline V gene, CDR1 is LNHDA and CDR2 is SQIVND (reference sequence). This CDR3 is built from 14 residues. CDR3 DNA: TGTGCCAGTAGGATGACAGGTCCATCCTACGAGCAGTACTTC. Translation: CASRMTGPSYEQYF.

This clone was observed once. The chain recombines TRBV27 with TRBJ2-7, with 9 nucleotides matching TRBD1. The CDR3 runs 15 residues. Germline V CDR1 and CDR2: MNHEY, SMNVEV (reference sequence). V was pared by 4 bases and J by 3 bases, with 7 bases of the junction left unmatched. The CDR3 DNA is TGTGCCAGCAGTTCCCAGGCGGGACAGGGCTACGAGCAGTACTTC. Translated, it gives CASSSQAGQGYEQYF.

This sequence joins TRBV10-3 and TRBJ2-2; D might be TRBD2 (5 bases). The CDR3 sequence is 14 residues long. Trimming took off 6 bases at V and 1 base at J, with 9 bases between the two ends. Germline lookup yields CDR1 ENHRY and CDR2 SYGVKD. CDR3: CAIRGEGNTGELFF. The CDR3 nucleotides read TGTGCCATCAGGGGAGAGGGGAACACCGGGGAGCTGTTTTTT.